The clone carrying this TCR beta chain was counted many times. The antigen is not known. With template switching, a universal primer site was added, and the cDNA carried unique molecular identifiers. TCRdb re-called the 5' RACE reads through MiXCR, storing one row per CDR3 protein. This repertoire shows about 430,000 distinct CDR3 sequences, approximately 17% found once; its top ten account for about 12%. The CDR3 consists of 13 residues. Deletions cut 6 bases from V and 5 bases from J, with 13 bases between. Germline V gives CDR1 SNHLY, CDR2 FYNNEI. This record comes from a study of identical twins. Study outcomes and limitations: There were fewer insertions in abundant cord blood beta clonotypes, but memory repertoires showed no such pattern.

Material: naive T cells sorted from blood. This TCR derives from a man aged 50 to 59 in good health. The rearrangement links TRBV2 to TRBJ2-5, with D perhaps matching TRBD2 (7 bases). This CDR3 is CASRRGGGETQYF. Written as DNA, the CDR3 is TGTGCCAGCAGAAGAGGGGGGGGGGAGACCCAGTACTTC.